Below, one T cell receptor (beta chain) is given with its context. The CDR3 spans 12 residues. Germline V gene sequence: CDR1 MDHEN, CDR2 SYDVKM. V dropped 5 bases and J dropped 12; count of bases not matched to a gene: 6. The sample comes from a study of blood T cell repertoires in COVID-19. Background on the study: Samples of COVID-19 (acute and convalescent) were obtained from the United States, Italy and Spain.

In the source study's methods: Using reference gene primer amplification, nucleated cell counts were estimated. Method: immunoSEQ multiplex PCR; TCRdb's copy keeps in-frame clones and lacks some. Clonal size and the V and J genes are those of that table, whereas D and trimming came from the DNA. The sample shows 95,000 to 100,000 clones, roughly 86% of them seen only once. The sequencing sample was made of peripheral blood. This clonotype originated in a woman in her twenties or thirties with acute or convalescent COVID-19. This rearrangement joins TRBV28 to TRBJ2-1, with TRBD1 identical over 8 bases. CDR3 bases: TGTGCCAGCAGTCCCCCGGACAGGGCGCAGTTCTTC. Translating it yields CASSPPDRAQFF.